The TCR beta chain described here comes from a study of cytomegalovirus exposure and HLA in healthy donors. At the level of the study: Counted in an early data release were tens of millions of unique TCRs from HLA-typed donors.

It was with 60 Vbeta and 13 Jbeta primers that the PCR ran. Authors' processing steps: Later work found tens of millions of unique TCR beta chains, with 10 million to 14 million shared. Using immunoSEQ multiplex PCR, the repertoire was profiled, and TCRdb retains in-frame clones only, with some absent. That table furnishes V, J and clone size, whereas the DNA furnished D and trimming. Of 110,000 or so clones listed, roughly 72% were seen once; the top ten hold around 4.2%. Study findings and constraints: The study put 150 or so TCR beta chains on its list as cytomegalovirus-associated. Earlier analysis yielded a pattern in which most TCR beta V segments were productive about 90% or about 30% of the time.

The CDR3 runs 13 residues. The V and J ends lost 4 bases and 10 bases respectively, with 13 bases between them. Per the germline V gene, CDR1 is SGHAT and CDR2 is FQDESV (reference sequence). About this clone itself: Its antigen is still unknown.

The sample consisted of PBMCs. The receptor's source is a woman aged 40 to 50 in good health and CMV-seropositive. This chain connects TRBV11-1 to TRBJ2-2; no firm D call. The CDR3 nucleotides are TGTGCCAGCAGCTCTTTGCCAGGAACGGAGCTGTTTTTT. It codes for CASSSLPGTELFF.